Each of the 2 T cell receptor beta chains below was sequenced from the same sample in a study of cytomegalovirus exposure and HLA in healthy donors. Both 60 Vbeta primers and 13 Jbeta primers went into the PCR. TCRdb's table, derived via immunoSEQ multiplex PCR, lists solely in-frame clones and lacks some. The sample includes 180,000 or so clones, 70% to 80% seen only once; the top ten take 3.7%. Sequences were obtained from PBMCs. The receptors derive from a woman in her sixties or seventies in good health and CMV-seropositive.

This chain links TRBV28 with TRBJ2-1, with 7 positions matching TRBD1. CDR3 length equals 13 residues. J lost 8 bases, V lost 6 bases, and 7 bases had no gene match. Looked up from germline, CDR1 is MDHEN and CDR2 is SYDVKM. CDR3 residues: CASSSGQEDEQFF. CDR3 in DNA: TGTGCCAGCAGCTCAGGACAGGAGGATGAGCAGTTCTTC.

The chain links TRBV5-1 to TRBJ1-6; D perhaps matches TRBD1 (5 bases). Per germline, CDR1 SGHRS and CDR2 YFSETQ. Trimming took off 1 base at V and 6 bases at J, with 8 bases between the two ends. The CDR3 runs to 14 residues. CDR3 coding DNA: TGCGCCAGCAGCTTGCGGGGGGGTAATTCACCCCTCCACTTT. Protein product: CASSLRGGNSPLHF.